The T cell receptor beta chain described here comes from a study of human T cells and chemical hapten exposure. Across the study: There were weekly diphenylcyclopropenone doses to the scalp for patients throughout the roughly 22-week study. Variation in per-sample TCR yields came mainly from small pooled library volume differences. Findings of the study overall: Donors had alopecia, so their immune response may differ from healthy people's.

About this clonotype: Its specificity is unknown.

The germline CDR1 and CDR2 sequences are SNHLY and FYNNEI. The CDR3 sequence is 14 residues long. V was cut by 7 bases and J by 1 base, with 12 bases left in between. TCRdb recomputed calls from the RACE reads with MiXCR, one row per CDR3 protein. This table holds around 380,000 distinct CDR3 sequences, 4% to 5.5% found once. Time point: patch test 1, 2 weeks after DPC sensitization. Documented treatment: therapeutic diphenylcyclopropenone sensitization with weekly scalp DPC. The sample in question was whole blood, obtained in connection with sensitization to the hapten diphenylcyclopropenone (DPC). This rearrangement joins TRBV2 to TRBJ2-3, with D possibly called TRBD1 or TRBD2 (7 bases each). The TCR was taken from a woman aged 45-65 years with alopecia areata. Some clones in this sample may be carry-over from other donors' samples. The CDR3 region is CASTSGGGTDTQYF. The CDR3 region has the DNA TGTGCCAGCACATCAGGGGGGGGCACAGATACGCAGTATTTT.